This T cell receptor (beta chain) was recovered during a study of early T cells in non-severe SARS-CoV-2 infection. Study at large: The chains were unpaired, and the sequenced material was bulk RNA from unsorted whole blood.

Trimming removed 3 bases from V and 9 bases from J, with 8 bases in between. The CDR3 is made up of 11 amino acids. CDR1 is MNHNS, CDR2 SASEGT, per germline. This clonotype showed up many times. Attachment of unique molecular identifiers was made to individual cDNA molecules. TCRdb processed the 5' RACE reads anew with MiXCR; each CDR3 protein has one entry. The sample contains more than 75,000 distinct CDR3 sequences, roughly 13% of which appear only once. The clonotype comes from an adult who was a healthcare worker with PCR-confirmed SARS-CoV-2 infection or an uninfected control (not recorded which). This sequence joins TRBV6-1 and TRBJ1-1, with no clear D. Sequenced input: whole blood. CDR3 DNA: TGTGCCAGCAGTGAGTTAGGTAAAGCTTTCTTT. It specifies CASSELGKAFF.